This T cell receptor (beta chain) was profiled in a study of cytomegalovirus exposure and HLA in healthy donors. Study-level background: From donors who were HLA-typed, an early data release held around 85 million unique TCRs. Study outcomes and limitations: Likely technical artifact: a cluster of highly shared sequence variants. Because they were indistinguishable, some V segments, including TRBV6-2 and TRBV6-3, were excluded.

Turning to this clone: Its antigen is as yet unknown.

Deletions cut 5 bases from V and 2 bases from J, with 11 bases between. CDR1 and CDR2 (germline): SGHNT, YYREEE (reference sequence). There are 14 residues in the CDR3. Primers for the PCR totalled 60 Vbeta and 13 Jbeta. Sequenced by immunoSEQ multiplex PCR; TCRdb stores in-frame clones only, minus some. Found here are 170,000 or so clones, roughly 80% of them singletons; the top ten hold approximately 6.7%. The TCR was taken from a male donor in good health and CMV-seropositive. The chain combines TRBV5-4 with TRBJ2-1, with a weak D call TRBD2 (5 bases). Sequencing was done on a sample of PBMCs. The CDR3 reads CASRGVEAYNEQFF. Here the CDR3 DNA reads TGTGCCAGCAGGGGAGTAGAGGCCTACAATGAGCAGTTCTTC.